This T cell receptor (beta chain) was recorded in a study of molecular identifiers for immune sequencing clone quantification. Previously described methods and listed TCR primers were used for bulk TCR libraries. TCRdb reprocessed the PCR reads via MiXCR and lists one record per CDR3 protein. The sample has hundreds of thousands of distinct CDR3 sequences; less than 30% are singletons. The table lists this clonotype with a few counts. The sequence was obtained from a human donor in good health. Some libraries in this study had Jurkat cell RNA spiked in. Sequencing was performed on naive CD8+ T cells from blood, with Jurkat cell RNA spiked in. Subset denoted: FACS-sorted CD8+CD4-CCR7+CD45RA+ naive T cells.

The CDR3 is CASSVDPIRGYEQYF. In nucleotides, the CDR3 is TGTGCCAGCAGCGTAGACCCAATTCGGGGCTACGAGCAGTACTTC. The chain recombines TRBV9 with TRBJ2-7; weak D call: TRBD2 (5 bases). Deletions cut 0 bases from V and 3 bases from J, with 13 bases between. The CDR3 spans 15 residues. In germline, CDR1 is SGDLS, CDR2 YYNGEE.